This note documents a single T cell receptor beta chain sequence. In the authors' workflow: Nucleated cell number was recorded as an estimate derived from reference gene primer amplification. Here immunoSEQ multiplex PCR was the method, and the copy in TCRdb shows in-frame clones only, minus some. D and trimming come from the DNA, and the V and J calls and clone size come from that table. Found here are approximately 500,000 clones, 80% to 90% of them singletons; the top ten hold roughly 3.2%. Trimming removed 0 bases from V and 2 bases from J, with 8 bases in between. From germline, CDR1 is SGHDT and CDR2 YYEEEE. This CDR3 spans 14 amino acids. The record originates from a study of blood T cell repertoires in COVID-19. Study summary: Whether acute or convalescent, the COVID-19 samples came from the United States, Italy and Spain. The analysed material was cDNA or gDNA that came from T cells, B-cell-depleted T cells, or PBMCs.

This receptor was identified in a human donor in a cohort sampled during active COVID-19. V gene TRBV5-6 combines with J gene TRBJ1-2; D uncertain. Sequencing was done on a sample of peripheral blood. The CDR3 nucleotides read TGTGCCAGCAGCTTGGCCGGTCGGAACTATGGCTACACCTTC. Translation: CASSLAGRNYGYTF.